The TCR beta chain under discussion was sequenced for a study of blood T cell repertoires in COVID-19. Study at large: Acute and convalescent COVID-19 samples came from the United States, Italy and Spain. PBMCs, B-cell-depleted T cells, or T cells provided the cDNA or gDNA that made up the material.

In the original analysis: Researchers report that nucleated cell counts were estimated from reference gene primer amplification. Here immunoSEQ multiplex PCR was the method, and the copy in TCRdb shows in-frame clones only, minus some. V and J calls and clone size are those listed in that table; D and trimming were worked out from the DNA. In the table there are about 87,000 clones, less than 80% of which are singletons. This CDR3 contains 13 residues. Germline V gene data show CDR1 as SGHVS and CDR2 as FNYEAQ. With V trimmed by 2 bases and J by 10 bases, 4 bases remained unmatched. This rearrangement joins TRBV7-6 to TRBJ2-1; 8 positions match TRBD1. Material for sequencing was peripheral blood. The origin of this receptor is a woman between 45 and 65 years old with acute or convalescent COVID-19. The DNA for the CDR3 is TGTGCCAGCAGCTTACCAGGGGGCCCCGAGCAGTTCTTC. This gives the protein CASSLPGGPEQFF.